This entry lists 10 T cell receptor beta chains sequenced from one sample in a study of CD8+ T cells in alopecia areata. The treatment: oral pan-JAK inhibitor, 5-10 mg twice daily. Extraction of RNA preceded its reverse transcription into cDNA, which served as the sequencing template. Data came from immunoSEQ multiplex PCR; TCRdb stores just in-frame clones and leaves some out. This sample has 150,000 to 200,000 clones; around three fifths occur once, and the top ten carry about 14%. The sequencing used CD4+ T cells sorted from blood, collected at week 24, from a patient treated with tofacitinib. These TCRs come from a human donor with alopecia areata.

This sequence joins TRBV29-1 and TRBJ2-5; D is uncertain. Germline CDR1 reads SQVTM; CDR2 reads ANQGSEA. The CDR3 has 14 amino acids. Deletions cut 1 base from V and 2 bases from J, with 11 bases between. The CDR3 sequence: CSVEGRQRQETQYF. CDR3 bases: TGCAGCGTTGAAGGCAGGCAACGGCAAGAGACCCAGTACTTC.

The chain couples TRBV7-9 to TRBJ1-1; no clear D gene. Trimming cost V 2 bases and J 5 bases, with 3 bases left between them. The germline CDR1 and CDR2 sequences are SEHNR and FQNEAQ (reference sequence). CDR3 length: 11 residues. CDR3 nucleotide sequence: TGTGCCAGCAGCTTAACTACTGAAGCTTTCTTT. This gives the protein CASSLTTEAFF.

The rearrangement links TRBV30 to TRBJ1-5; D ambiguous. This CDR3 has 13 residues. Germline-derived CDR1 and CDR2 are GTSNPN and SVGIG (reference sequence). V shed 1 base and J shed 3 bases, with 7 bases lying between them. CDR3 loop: CAWSDSLNQPQHF. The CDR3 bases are TGTGCCTGGAGTGATTCCCTCAATCAGCCCCAGCATTTT.

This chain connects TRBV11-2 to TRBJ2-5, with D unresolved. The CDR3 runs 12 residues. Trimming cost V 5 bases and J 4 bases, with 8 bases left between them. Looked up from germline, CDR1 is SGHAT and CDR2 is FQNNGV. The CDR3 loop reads CASSVFRETQYF. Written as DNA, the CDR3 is TGTGCCAGCAGCGTCTTCAGAGAGACCCAGTACTTC.

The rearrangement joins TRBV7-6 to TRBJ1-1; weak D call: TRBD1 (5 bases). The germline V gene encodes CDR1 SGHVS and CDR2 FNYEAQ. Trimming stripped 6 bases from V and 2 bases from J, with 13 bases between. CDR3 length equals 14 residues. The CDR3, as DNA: TGTGCCAGCAGTTCTCAGACAGCCAACACTGAAGCTTTCTTT. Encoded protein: CASSSQTANTEAFF.

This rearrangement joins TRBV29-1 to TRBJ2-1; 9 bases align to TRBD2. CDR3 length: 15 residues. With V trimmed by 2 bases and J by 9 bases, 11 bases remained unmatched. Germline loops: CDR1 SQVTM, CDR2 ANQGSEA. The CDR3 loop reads CSVELAGGPAGEQFF. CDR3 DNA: TGCAGCGTTGAACTGGCGGGGGGGCCTGCGGGTGAGCAGTTCTTC.

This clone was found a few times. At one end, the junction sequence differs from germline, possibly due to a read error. The CDR3 nucleotides read TGTGCCAGCAGCCAGACCTACGTGCAGTACTTC. Amino acids: CASSQTYVQYF. This sequence joins TRBV6-5 and TRBJ2-7; D ambiguous. This CDR3 is 11 amino acids long. Germline V gene sequence: CDR1 MNHEY, CDR2 SVGAGI.

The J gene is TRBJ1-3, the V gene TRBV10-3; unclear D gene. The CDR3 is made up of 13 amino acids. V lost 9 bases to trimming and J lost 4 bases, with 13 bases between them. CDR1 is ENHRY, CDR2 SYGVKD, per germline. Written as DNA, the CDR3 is TGTGCCATTGGCTCCGAGCGGGGAAACACCATATATTTT. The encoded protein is CAIGSERGNTIYF.

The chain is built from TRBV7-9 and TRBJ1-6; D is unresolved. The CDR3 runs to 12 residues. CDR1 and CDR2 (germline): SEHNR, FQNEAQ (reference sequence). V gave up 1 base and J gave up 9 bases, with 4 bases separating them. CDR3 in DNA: TGTGCCAGCAGCTTAGAGAGTTCACCCCTCCACTTT. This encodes CASSLESSPLHF.

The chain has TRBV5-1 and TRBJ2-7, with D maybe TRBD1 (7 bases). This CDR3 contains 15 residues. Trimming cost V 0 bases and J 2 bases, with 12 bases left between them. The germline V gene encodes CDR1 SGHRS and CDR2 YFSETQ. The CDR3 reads CASSLADREAYEQYF. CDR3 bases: TGCGCCAGCAGCTTGGCCGACAGGGAGGCCTACGAGCAGTACTTC.